The 13 T cell receptor beta chains below come from one sample, sequenced in a study of pediatric ulcerative colitis. The repertoire was sequenced with immunoSEQ multiplex PCR; TCRdb's copy has only in-frame clones and lacks some. The top ten clones hold around 3.6% of a sample with around 61,000 clones, about 86% of them seen once. Sequenced: blood. Receptor source: a boy between 10 and 17 years old with severe ulcerative colitis.

V usage is TRBV29-1 and J usage is TRBJ2-7; 8 nucleotides line up with TRBD1. CDR1 and CDR2 from the germline V gene are SQVTM and ANQGSEA. V was pared by 3 bases and J by 6 bases, with 7 bases of the junction left unmatched. The CDR3 has 13 amino acids. The CDR3 loop is CSVEDRAASEQYF. CDR3 coding DNA: TGCAGCGTTGAGGACAGGGCTGCCTCCGAGCAGTACTTC.

The chain recombines TRBV6-6 with TRBJ2-3; D is ambiguous. The CDR3 spans 13 residues. V was clipped by 5 bases and J by 7 bases, with 13 bases between them. Germline V gene data show CDR1 as MNHNY and CDR2 as SVGAGI (reference sequence). The chain's CDR3 is CASSADRSYTQYF. The DNA of the CDR3 is TGTGCCAGCAGTGCCGACCGAAGTTATACGCAGTATTTT.

This clone was seen only once. CDR3: CASKGRGSATYEQYF. The CDR3 coding sequence is TGTGCCAGCAAGGGGCGGGGCAGTGCCACCTACGAGCAGTACTTC. This sequence joins TRBV6-5 and TRBJ2-7; D perhaps matches TRBD2 (6 bases). Trimming removed 7 bases from V and 2 bases from J, with 18 bases in between. Germline CDR1 MNHEY, CDR2 SVGAGI. There are 15 residues in the CDR3.

The chain recombines TRBV29-1 with TRBJ2-1, with 9 positions matching TRBD1. Germline V lookup: CDR1 SQVTM, CDR2 ANQGSEA. The V segment lost 7 bases and the J segment 5 bases; nucleotides outside the gene matches: 0. CDR3 length equals 11 residues. The CDR3 DNA reads TGCAGCGGGGACAGGGACAATGAGCAGTTCTTC. Translated: CSGDRDNEQFF.

The chain links TRBV25-1 to TRBJ1-1, with no clear D. The germline gives CDR1 MGHDK, CDR2 SYGVNS. The CDR3 runs to 13 residues. Trimming pared 7 bases from V and 2 bases from J, leaving 11 bases between. The CDR3 DNA is TGTGCCAGCACGGGAGACCTAAACACTGAAGCTTTCTTT. Protein: CASTGDLNTEAFF.

The V and J genes are TRBV27 and TRBJ2-7; 12 bases agree with TRBD2. The V and J ends lost 7 bases and 6 bases, in that order; junction bases with no gene match: 7. The CDR3 spans 14 residues. Germline V gene sequence: CDR1 MNHEY, CDR2 SMNVEV (reference sequence). CDR3 region: CASTGLAGGREQYF. CDR3 nucleotide sequence: TGTGCCAGCACGGGCCTAGCGGGAGGGCGCGAGCAGTACTTC.

This chain uses TRBV10-3 with TRBJ2-1, with 8 bases that match TRBD2. CDR3 size: 19 residues. J gave up 0 bases and V 7 bases, and 17 bases lay outside the gene matches. Germline V gives CDR1 ENHRY, CDR2 SYGVKD. DNA for the CDR3: TGTGCCATCACCCCCATCTTGCGGGAGGTCCAGAGCTCCTACAATGAGCAGTTCTTC. Protein sequence: CAITPILREVQSSYNEQFF.

The chain is built from TRBV7-9 and TRBJ2-2, with 13 positions matching TRBD2. The V gene's germline CDR1 is SEHNR and CDR2 FQNEAQ (reference sequence). V lost 4 bases, J lost 1 base, and 9 bases stayed unmatched. The CDR3 is 19 amino acids. The CDR3 DNA reads as TGTGCCAGCAGCTCCACCCGGACTAGCGGGAGAGGGAACACCGGGGAGCTGTTTTTT. This gives the protein CASSSTRTSGRGNTGELFF.

The CDR3 region is CAISDGSGSTDTQYF. CDR3 DNA: TGTGCCATCAGTGATGGTAGCGGGAGCACAGATACGCAGTATTTT. The chain couples TRBV10-3 to TRBJ2-3, with 7 bases identical to TRBD2. The CDR3 length is 15 residues. After removal of 3 bases from V and 0 bases from J, the junction contained 3 bases not matched to a gene. Per the germline V gene, CDR1 is ENHRY and CDR2 is SYGVKD.

V is TRBV27 and J is TRBJ1-2, with 11 positions matching TRBD1. The CDR3 consists of 16 residues. With 5 bases clipped from V and 8 bases from J, the junction kept 13 bases outside the gene matches. In germline, CDR1 is MNHEY, CDR2 SMNVEV (reference sequence). The DNA of the CDR3 is TGTGCCAGCAGTCCCAAGATCGGACAGGGGGCAAGGGGCTACACCTTC. This gives the protein CASSPKIGQGARGYTF.

This chain links TRBV2 with TRBJ2-1; D possibly corresponds to TRBD2 (5 bases). The CDR3 contains 18 residues. Germline CDR1 is SNHLY and CDR2 is FYNNEI. V shed 7 bases and J shed 7 bases, with 29 bases lying between them. The CDR3, as DNA: TGTGCCAGCAATGGGGTCCATCGTATTACCTTAAGGGAGAATGAGCAGTTCTTC. The encoded protein is CASNGVHRITLRENEQFF. The entire variable domain, with the rest obtained from reference TRBV2 and TRBJ2-1, is as follows: EPEVTQTPSHQVTQMGQEVILRCVPISNHLYFYWYRQILGQKVEFLVSFYNNEISEKSEIFDDQFSVERPDGSNFTLKIRSTKLEDSAMYFCASNGVHRITLRENEQFFGPGTRLTVL.

This sequence joins TRBV2 and TRBJ2-7, with 7 positions matching TRBD2. The CDR3 is 15 amino acids. The J segment lost 2 bases and the V segment lost 6 bases, leaving 10 bases of the junction unmatched. Germline CDR1 reads SNHLY; CDR2 reads FYNNEI. In nucleotides, the CDR3 is TGTGCCAGCAGCCCGGGAGGTCGGCGGACCTACGAGCAGTACTTC. It is translated as CASSPGGRRTYEQYF.

The genes are TRBV13 and TRBJ2-5, with 10 bases identical to TRBD2. The CDR3 length is 16 residues. J lost 2 bases, V lost 6 bases, and 9 bases had no gene match. The V gene's germline CDR1 is PRHDT and CDR2 FYEKMQ (reference sequence). Written as DNA, the CDR3 is TGTGCCAGCAGTTCAGGACTAGCGGACAAACAAGAGACCCAGTACTTC. Translating gives CASSSGLADKQETQYF.